This is a list of T cell receptor beta chains from one sample in a study of T-cell reconstitution after alpha-beta-depleted transplantation in children. TCRdb processed the PCR reads anew with MiXCR; each CDR3 protein has one entry. Among 700,000 or so distinct CDR3 sequences listed, around 13% were seen once. Specimen: PBMCs, collected before TCRalphabeta/CD19-depleted stem cell transplant. The source of these receptors is a girl aged 2-10 years with congenital amegakaryocytic thrombocytopenia, due to receive a stem cell transplant. The CDR3 runs from the conserved cysteine through the conserved F or W. The D gene is left open where the match is weak. Not all rows give a size; the values are once, few, many and, for expanded clones, a class.

V gene	clone size	J gene	D gene	CDR3 DNA	CDR3 protein
TRBV4-1	NA	TRBJ2-5	NA	TGCGCCAGCAGCCAAGAAACCCCGGCGGGGAAAGAGACCCAGTACTTC	CASSQETPAGKETQYF
TRBV6-1	NA	TRBJ2-1	TRBD2	TGTGCCAGCAGGGCCTCGTTAGCGGGAGTTAATGAGCAGTTCTTC	CASRASLAGVNEQFF
TRBV4-1	NA	TRBJ2-7	TRBD1	TGCGCCAGCAGCCAAGATGGGACAGGGGTCTACGAGCAGTACTTC	CASSQDGTGVYEQYF
TRBV3-1	NA	TRBJ2-7	NA	TGTGCCAGCAGCCAAGATCGTCGAAGGGCCCACGAGCAGTACTTC	CASSQDRRRAHEQYF
TRBV20-1	NA	TRBJ2-5	TRBD1	TGCAGTGCTAGAGAGACAGGGTATGAGACCCAGTACTTC	CSARETGYETQYF
TRBV20-1	many	TRBJ1-2	NA	TGCAGTGCTGGGGGAGCAGGGTCTGAAGACTACACCTTC	CSAGGAGSEDYTF
TRBV12-3/TRBV12-4	many	TRBJ2-7	NA	TGTGCCAGCAGTCAGCATTCCGGGTCATACGAGCAGTACTTC	CASSQHSGSYEQYF
TRBV5-1	NA	TRBJ2-3	TRBD1	TGCGCCAGCCGTGCATCGCAGGGGGCAGGAACAGATACGCAGTATTTT	CASRASQGAGTDTQYF
TRBV18	few	TRBJ2-3	NA	TGTGCCAGCTCATCAAGAGTGGACACAGATACGCAGTATTTT	CASSSRVDTDTQYF
TRBV18	NA	TRBJ1-5	NA	TGTGCCAGCTCACCCGCCCAACCCAGCAATCAGCCCCAGCATTTT	CASSPAQPSNQPQHF
TRBV20-1	few	TRBJ2-7	NA	TGCAGTGCTAGCCTGGGACGATACTCCTACGAGCAGTACTTC	CSASLGRYSYEQYF
TRBV7-9	few	TRBJ2-1	TRBD1	TGTGCCAGCAGCTTATTTGGGACAGGTTACAATGAGCAGTTCTTC	CASSLFGTGYNEQFF
TRBV12-3/TRBV12-4	NA	TRBJ1-2	TRBD1	TGTGCCAGCAGCCCGGGACAGGGGATTGATGGCTACACCTTC	CASSPGQGIDGYTF